The rows below give T cell receptor beta chains drawn from one sample of a study of blood T cell repertoires in COVID-19. Sequencing used immunoSEQ multiplex PCR; TCRdb keeps in-frame clones, though not all of them. The table has hundreds of thousands of clones, approximately 90% seen once. Input material: peripheral blood. Source of these receptors: a woman aged 18-30 years with acute or convalescent COVID-19. Both conserved end residues are part of each CDR3. The D gene is left open where the match is weak. Size tells how often a clone was seen (once, few, many) or the class of an expanded clone, and some rows leave it out.

J: TRBJ1-5; D: TRBD1; size: .; V: TRBV19; DNA: TGTGCCAGTAGTATCCACAGGGGGAATCAGCCCCAGCATTTT; CDR3: CASSIHRGNQPQHF
J: TRBJ1-6; D: .; size: .; V: TRBV4-1; DNA: TGCGCCAGCAGCCAAGAAGAGGGAGGAAGCTTTAAGTCCTATAATTCACCCCTCCACTTT; CDR3: CASSQEEGGSFKSYNSPLHF
J: TRBJ1-5; D: .; size: .; V: TRBV7-9; DNA: TGTGCCAGCAGCTACTCCGGGACACCAGATCAGCCCCAGCATTTT; CDR3: CASSYSGTPDQPQHF
J: TRBJ2-3; D: TRBD2; size: .; V: TRBV24-1; DNA: TGTGCCACCAGTGATTTAACGGGGGGGCGGCCAGATACGCAGTATTTT; CDR3: CATSDLTGGRPDTQYF
J: TRBJ2-5; D: TRBD2; size: once; V: TRBV9; DNA: TGTGCCAGCAGCCTCACACTAGCGGGACAAGAGACCCAGTACTTC; CDR3: CASSLTLAGQETQYF
J: TRBJ1-2; D: .; size: .; V: TRBV21-1; DNA: TGTGCCAGCAGCAAAGGCTGGACAGGGAACAACCCCAGCCATCGGGGCTACACCTTC; CDR3: CASSKGWTGNNPSHRGYTF
J: TRBJ2-7; D: TRBD1; size: .; V: TRBV18; DNA: TGTGCCAGCTCACCCTCCGGGACAGGGCTCTACGAGCAGTACTTC; CDR3: CASSPSGTGLYEQYF
J: TRBJ1-1; D: .; size: .; V: TRBV5-1; DNA: TGCGCCAGCAGCTCGACAGTTACCACTGAAGCTTTCTTT; CDR3: CASSSTVTTEAFF
J: TRBJ1-2; D: .; size: .; V: TRBV4-3; DNA: TGCGCCAGCAGCTCCGCCCTGGAGGCTCAACGTCGGGGCTACACCTTC; CDR3: CASSSALEAQRRGYTF
J: TRBJ1-1; D: TRBD1; size: .; V: TRBV4-1; DNA: TGCGCCAGCAGCCAGACAGGGAGGTCCACTGAAGCTTTCTTT; CDR3: CASSQTGRSTEAFF
J: TRBJ2-3; D: TRBD1; size: .; V: TRBV25-1; DNA: TGTGCCAGCAGTGAAGAGGGGGCCCCTAGCACAGATACGCAGTATTTT; CDR3: CASSEEGAPSTDTQYF
J: TRBJ1-1; D: TRBD1; size: .; V: TRBV18; DNA: TGTGCCAGCTCCCGGGGACAGGGGTACACTGAAGCTTTCTTT; CDR3: CASSRGQGYTEAFF
J: TRBJ2-7; D: TRBD1; size: .; V: TRBV5-1; DNA: TGCGCCAGCAGCTCGCAGACAGGGGGCTACGAGCAGTACTTC; CDR3: CASSSQTGGYEQYF
J: TRBJ1-2; D: .; size: .; V: TRBV5-1; DNA: TGCGCCAGCAGCTTACGGACAGAGGGCTATGGCTACACCTTC; CDR3: CASSLRTEGYGYTF
J: TRBJ1-1; D: .; size: .; V: TRBV5-1; DNA: TGCGCCAGCAGCTTGGGCCCGCCAGGAAGCACTGAAGCTTTCTTT; CDR3: CASSLGPPGSTEAFF
J: TRBJ1-1; D: .; size: .; V: TRBV9; DNA: TGTGCCAGCAGCGTAGAACCGGGGGGAGGGTTGGTCACTGAAGCTTTCTTT; CDR3: CASSVEPGGGLVTEAFF
J: TRBJ2-1; D: .; size: .; V: TRBV7-9; DNA: TGTGCCAGCAGCTTAGTCAGAGGGAAGTACAATGAGCAGTTCTTC; CDR3: CASSLVRGKYNEQFF
J: TRBJ1-2; D: .; size: .; V: TRBV29-1; DNA: TGCAGCGTTGAAGATTTGACCGGGAGAGGAAGGAACTATGGCTACACCTTC; CDR3: CSVEDLTGRGRNYGYTF
J: TRBJ2-2; D: .; size: .; V: TRBV7-6; DNA: TGTGCCAGCAGCTTGAACACCTTTCGAAGAACCGGGGAGCTGTTTTTT; CDR3: CASSLNTFRRTGELFF
J: TRBJ2-2; D: TRBD1; size: .; V: TRBV25-1; DNA: TGTGCCAGCAGTGTGACAGGGGGCAACACCGGGGAGCTGTTTTTT; CDR3: CASSVTGGNTGELFF
J: TRBJ1-1; D: .; size: once; V: TRBV21-1; DNA: TGTGCCAGCAGCCCCCACGCCGAACGCAGACTGACTGAAGCTTTCTTT; CDR3: CASSPHAERRLTEAFF
J: TRBJ2-5; D: .; size: .; V: TRBV4-3; DNA: TGCGCCAGCAGCCAGTTTAGTCAGGGGTTAGGGGGAGAGACCCAGTACTTC; CDR3: CASSQFSQGLGGETQYF
J: TRBJ2-5; D: .; size: .; V: TRBV11-2; DNA: TGTGCCAGCAGCCCCAGGGGCATCCTAGAGACCCAGTACTTC; CDR3: CASSPRGILETQYF
J: TRBJ1-1; D: TRBD1; size: .; V: TRBV25-1; DNA: TGTGCCAGCAGCTCTGACAGGGTATACGCTGAAGCTTTCTTT; CDR3: CASSSDRVYAEAFF
J: TRBJ1-2; D: .; size: .; V: TRBV2; DNA: TGTGCCAGCACCGAATCGGGGTTCGACTATGGCTACACCTTC; CDR3: CASTESGFDYGYTF
J: TRBJ2-1; D: .; size: .; V: TRBV13; DNA: TGTGCCAGCAGCCGACCCGCTAGGTCTAGGGAGCAGTTCTTC; CDR3: CASSRPARSREQFF
J: TRBJ1-2; D: TRBD1; size: .; V: TRBV12-5; DNA: TGTGCTAGTGCCCCAGGGGACAGGGGTGGCTACACCTTC; CDR3: CASAPGDRGGYTF
J: TRBJ1-3; D: .; size: .; V: TRBV28; DNA: TGTGCCAGCCACCAGGGCCTCCCTGGAAACACCATATATTTT; CDR3: CASHQGLPGNTIYF
J: TRBJ1-2; D: .; size: .; V: TRBV12-3/TRBV12-4; DNA: TGTGCCAGCAGCCCAGGCCTCTATGGCTACACCTTC; CDR3: CASSPGLYGYTF
J: TRBJ1-6; D: .; size: .; V: TRBV10-3; DNA: TGTGCCATCAGTGGCCCGGGACAACGAAATAATTCACCCCTCCACTTT; CDR3: CAISGPGQRNNSPLHF
J: TRBJ1-1; D: .; size: .; V: TRBV4-3; DNA: TGCGCCAGCAGCCACGGGACAAAGGATCCTGAAGCTTTCTTT; CDR3: CASSHGTKDPEAFF
J: TRBJ2-1; D: TRBD1; size: .; V: TRBV5-1; DNA: TGCGCCAGCAGCGTCCCCGGGACAGGGGCTGCCAATGAGCAGTTCTTC; CDR3: CASSVPGTGAANEQFF
J: TRBJ2-2; D: TRBD1; size: .; V: TRBV6-5; DNA: TGTGCCAGCAGGGACAGGGGATGGACCGGGGAGCTGTTTTTT; CDR3: CASRDRGWTGELFF
J: TRBJ2-3; D: .; size: .; V: TRBV6-5; DNA: TGTGCCAGCAGTTACTCGAGATGGAGCCCCCCAGGGACGCAGTATTTT; CDR3: CASSYSRWSPPGTQYF
J: TRBJ2-6; D: .; size: .; V: TRBV21-1; DNA: TGTGCCAGCAGCAAGTTTGGGGGGACAGGGGCAGGTGGGGCCAACGTCCTGACTTTC; CDR3: CASSKFGGTGAGGANVLTF
J: TRBJ1-2; D: .; size: .; V: TRBV19; DNA: TGTGCCAGTAGTAGCGGAGGCCTTGGCTACACCTTC; CDR3: CASSSGGLGYTF
J: TRBJ1-1; D: .; size: .; V: TRBV7-2; DNA: TGTGCCAGCATCCCCAGCCGGGGAAAGTACACTGAAGCTTTCTTT; CDR3: CASIPSRGKYTEAFF
J: TRBJ1-1; D: .; size: .; V: TRBV5-1; DNA: TGCGCCAGCAGCCCGGGGTGGACTGAAGCTTTCTTT; CDR3: CASSPGWTEAFF
J: TRBJ2-1; D: TRBD1; size: .; V: TRBV7-9; DNA: TGTGCCAGCAGCCTGCCCGGCGGGACAGGGGGAAGGAATGAGCAGTTCTTC; CDR3: CASSLPGGTGGRNEQFF
J: TRBJ1-3; D: .; size: .; V: TRBV18; DNA: TGTGCCAGCTCCCCTATCGACAAGAGCTCTGGAAACACCATATATTTT; CDR3: CASSPIDKSSGNTIYF